Listed below are T cell receptor beta chains from one sample, sequenced in a study of cytomegalovirus exposure and HLA in healthy donors. The repertoire was sequenced with immunoSEQ multiplex PCR; TCRdb's copy has only in-frame clones and lacks some. Of under 200,000 clones listed, roughly 80% are singletons. Source material: PBMCs. All receptors come from a male donor in good health and CMV-seropositive. The CDR3 runs from the conserved cysteine through the conserved F or W. The order of the fields is J gene, clone size, D gene, V gene, CDR3 DNA, CDR3 protein. The D gene is left open where the match is weak. The size entry is marked missing in some rows and otherwise reads once, few, many or a size class.

j_call: TRBJ2-7; clone_size: NA; d_call: TRBD1; v_call: TRBV6-6; cdr3_nt: TGTGCCAGCAGAGCAGGGGGTCTCCCATCCTACGAGCAGTACTTC; cdr3_aa: CASRAGGLPSYEQYF
j_call: TRBJ1-4; clone_size: NA; d_call: NA; v_call: TRBV7-9; cdr3_nt: TGTGCCAGCAGCTTAGACGGTGCAACTAATGAAAAACTGTTTTTT; cdr3_aa: CASSLDGATNEKLFF
j_call: TRBJ2-2; clone_size: NA; d_call: NA; v_call: TRBV7-9; cdr3_nt: TGTGCCAGCAGCGACATAACTACCGGGGAGCTGTTTTTT; cdr3_aa: CASSDITTGELFF
j_call: TRBJ2-7; clone_size: NA; d_call: TRBD1; v_call: TRBV25-1; cdr3_nt: TGTGCCAGCAGTGATACAACCGGGACAGGGGCCGAGCAGTACTTC; cdr3_aa: CASSDTTGTGAEQYF
j_call: TRBJ1-1; clone_size: NA; d_call: NA; v_call: TRBV11-2; cdr3_nt: TGTGCCAGCAGCCTCAGGGAGAACACTGAAGCTTTCTTT; cdr3_aa: CASSLRENTEAFF
j_call: TRBJ1-1; clone_size: few; d_call: TRBD1; v_call: TRBV19; cdr3_nt: TGTGCCAGTAGTGGGACAGGGTCCACTGAAGCTTTCTTT; cdr3_aa: CASSGTGSTEAFF
j_call: TRBJ2-7; clone_size: NA; d_call: NA; v_call: TRBV9; cdr3_nt: TGTGCCAGCAGCGTAGAGGGGGGGGCCTACGAGCAGTACTTC; cdr3_aa: CASSVEGGAYEQYF
j_call: TRBJ2-2; clone_size: NA; d_call: NA; v_call: TRBV11-2; cdr3_nt: TGTGCCAGCAGCGCCGACTTAGCGGAGGCCACCGGGGAGCTGTTTTTT; cdr3_aa: CASSADLAEATGELFF
j_call: TRBJ2-7; clone_size: NA; d_call: TRBD2; v_call: TRBV7-6; cdr3_nt: TGTGCCAGCAGCTTAAAGCGGGGGGATTACGAGCAGTACTTC; cdr3_aa: CASSLKRGDYEQYF
j_call: TRBJ1-6; clone_size: NA; d_call: NA; v_call: TRBV5-1; cdr3_nt: TGCGCCAGCAGCTCCGGGTCGCCGGCCTCACCCCTCCACTTT; cdr3_aa: CASSSGSPASPLHF
j_call: TRBJ2-7; clone_size: NA; d_call: TRBD2; v_call: TRBV7-9; cdr3_nt: TGTGCCAGCAGCCTGGGACTAGCGGGAGGGCGGGGGTACGAGCAGTACTTC; cdr3_aa: CASSLGLAGGRGYEQYF
j_call: TRBJ2-2; clone_size: NA; d_call: TRBD1; v_call: TRBV18; cdr3_nt: TGTGCCAGCTCACCCCGGGACAGGGTTGACACCGGGGAGCTGTTTTTT; cdr3_aa: CASSPRDRVDTGELFF
j_call: TRBJ2-7; clone_size: once; d_call: NA; v_call: TRBV6-5; cdr3_nt: TGTGCCAGCAGTACCCGGTCCTACGAGCAGTACTTC; cdr3_aa: CASSTRSYEQYF
j_call: TRBJ2-5; clone_size: NA; d_call: TRBD1; v_call: TRBV27; cdr3_nt: TGTGCCAGCAGTTTGAGATCCAGGGGGCTCCAAGAGACCCAGTACTTC; cdr3_aa: CASSLRSRGLQETQYF
j_call: TRBJ2-1; clone_size: NA; d_call: NA; v_call: TRBV6-5; cdr3_nt: TGTGCCAGCAGGACCGGGTACAATGAGCAGTTCTTC; cdr3_aa: CASRTGYNEQFF
j_call: TRBJ1-4; clone_size: NA; d_call: TRBD1; v_call: TRBV9; cdr3_nt: TGTGCCAGCAGCGTCACAGGGGCAACTAATGAAAAACTGTTTTTT; cdr3_aa: CASSVTGATNEKLFF
j_call: TRBJ2-1; clone_size: NA; d_call: NA; v_call: TRBV4-1; cdr3_nt: TGCGCCAGCAGCCCCAAGAATCTAGACAATGAGCAGTTCTTC; cdr3_aa: CASSPKNLDNEQFF
j_call: TRBJ2-7; clone_size: NA; d_call: NA; v_call: TRBV27; cdr3_nt: TGTGCCAGTTCCGAGCCCCAGCGGAGCTACGAGCAGTACTTC; cdr3_aa: CASSEPQRSYEQYF
j_call: TRBJ1-5; clone_size: NA; d_call: NA; v_call: TRBV7-2; cdr3_nt: TGTGCCAGCAGCTTAGATGGCAGGGCCTATCAGCCCCAGCATTTT; cdr3_aa: CASSLDGRAYQPQHF
j_call: TRBJ1-3; clone_size: NA; d_call: NA; v_call: TRBV5-8; cdr3_nt: TGTGCCAGCAGCGAGTGGGCAGTCTCTGGAAACACCATATATTTT; cdr3_aa: CASSEWAVSGNTIYF
j_call: TRBJ2-3; clone_size: NA; d_call: NA; v_call: TRBV7-2; cdr3_nt: TGTGCCAGCAGCTTAGTCCCAGGCACAGATACGCAGTATTTT; cdr3_aa: CASSLVPGTDTQYF
j_call: TRBJ1-4; clone_size: NA; d_call: TRBD1; v_call: TRBV6-5; cdr3_nt: TGTGCCAGCCGCAGGGGGTCGAGTGAAAAACTGTTTTTT; cdr3_aa: CASRRGSSEKLFF
j_call: TRBJ1-5; clone_size: NA; d_call: NA; v_call: TRBV28; cdr3_nt: TGTGCCAGCAGTAGAGTGAGGAGGGTGAACAATCAGCCCCAGCATTTT; cdr3_aa: CASSRVRRVNNQPQHF
j_call: TRBJ2-7; clone_size: once; d_call: TRBD2; v_call: TRBV6-1; cdr3_nt: TGTGCCAGCAGTGAAAGAGTGAGGGGAGGGAACTACGAGCAGTACTTC; cdr3_aa: CASSERVRGGNYEQYF
j_call: TRBJ2-1; clone_size: NA; d_call: TRBD2; v_call: TRBV5-4; cdr3_nt: TGTGCCAGCAGGCGCCTAGCGGGAGTTAGCTCCTACAATGAGCAGTTCTTC; cdr3_aa: CASRRLAGVSSYNEQFF
j_call: TRBJ2-1; clone_size: once; d_call: NA; v_call: TRBV5-1; cdr3_nt: TGCGCCAGCAGCTTGGGGGTAGGGGGATCCTACAATGAGCAGTTCTTC; cdr3_aa: CASSLGVGGSYNEQFF
j_call: TRBJ2-5; clone_size: NA; d_call: TRBD2; v_call: TRBV28; cdr3_nt: TGTGCCAGCAGTTTGGGGCTAGCGGGAGGGTGGGAGACCCAGTACTTC; cdr3_aa: CASSLGLAGGWETQYF
j_call: TRBJ2-1; clone_size: NA; d_call: TRBD1; v_call: TRBV7-6; cdr3_nt: TGTGCCAGCACCCGAAGACAGGGGGTCTACAATGAGCAGTTCTTC; cdr3_aa: CASTRRQGVYNEQFF
j_call: TRBJ2-1; clone_size: NA; d_call: TRBD1; v_call: TRBV18; cdr3_nt: TGTGCCAGCTCAAACAGGGACAGCCCCTACAATGAGCAGTTCTTC; cdr3_aa: CASSNRDSPYNEQFF
j_call: TRBJ1-1; clone_size: NA; d_call: NA; v_call: TRBV7-9; cdr3_nt: TGTGCCAGCAGCTCCCTTCCTGAAGCTTTCTTT; cdr3_aa: CASSSLPEAFF
j_call: TRBJ2-2; clone_size: NA; d_call: NA; v_call: TRBV7-2; cdr3_nt: TGTGCCAGCAGCTTAGCGACGGGGGTTTACACCGGGGAGCTGTTTTTT; cdr3_aa: CASSLATGVYTGELFF
j_call: TRBJ1-6; clone_size: NA; d_call: NA; v_call: TRBV25-1; cdr3_nt: TGTGCCAGCTCTCGAGGGGGGGCGAATAATTCACCCCTCCACTTT; cdr3_aa: CASSRGGANNSPLHF
j_call: TRBJ1-5; clone_size: NA; d_call: NA; v_call: TRBV7-8; cdr3_nt: TGTGCCAGCAGCAGTAGGGGGTCTCAGCCCCAGCATTTT; cdr3_aa: CASSSRGSQPQHF
j_call: TRBJ1-1; clone_size: once; d_call: NA; v_call: TRBV6-1; cdr3_nt: TGTGCCAGCGCCAGGAACACTGAAGCTTTCTTT; cdr3_aa: CASARNTEAFF
j_call: TRBJ2-1; clone_size: once; d_call: TRBD1; v_call: TRBV28; cdr3_nt: TGTGCCACCAGGGGGCAGAGGCGATTGGGCAATGAGCAGTTCTTC; cdr3_aa: CATRGQRRLGNEQFF
j_call: TRBJ2-3; clone_size: few; d_call: TRBD1; v_call: TRBV19; cdr3_nt: TGTGCCAGTAGTATGGGCGGGGACAGGGAAGATACGCAGTATTTT; cdr3_aa: CASSMGGDREDTQYF
j_call: TRBJ2-5; clone_size: once; d_call: NA; v_call: TRBV5-1; cdr3_nt: TGCGCCAGCAGCTTGGCCGGCACTAAAAACCAAGAGACCCAGTACTTC; cdr3_aa: CASSLAGTKNQETQYF
j_call: TRBJ1-2; clone_size: NA; d_call: NA; v_call: TRBV7-8; cdr3_nt: TGTGCCAGCAGCTTAGGCACAGGGCTTAACTATGGCTACACCTTC; cdr3_aa: CASSLGTGLNYGYTF
j_call: TRBJ2-3; clone_size: NA; d_call: TRBD2; v_call: TRBV30; cdr3_nt: TGTGCCTGGAAAAAGCGGGAGCCCACAGATACGCAGTATTTT; cdr3_aa: CAWKKREPTDTQYF
j_call: TRBJ2-1; clone_size: once; d_call: TRBD2; v_call: TRBV7-2; cdr3_nt: TGTGCCAGCAGCCGTAGCGGGGGGGCCTCCAATGAGCAGTTCTTC; cdr3_aa: CASSRSGGASNEQFF
j_call: TRBJ1-1; clone_size: NA; d_call: TRBD1; v_call: TRBV9; cdr3_nt: TGTGCCAGCAGCGCAAGCAGGGGGTCGGACACTGAAGCTTTCTTT; cdr3_aa: CASSASRGSDTEAFF
j_call: TRBJ2-3; clone_size: NA; d_call: TRBD1; v_call: TRBV5-1; cdr3_nt: TGCGCCAGCAGCCTGGCCGGGACAGGGGGTACAGATACGCAGTATTTT; cdr3_aa: CASSLAGTGGTDTQYF
j_call: TRBJ1-1; clone_size: NA; d_call: NA; v_call: TRBV19; cdr3_nt: TGTGCCAGTAGTAGTCAGGGGAACACTGAAGCTTTCTTT; cdr3_aa: CASSSQGNTEAFF
j_call: TRBJ2-7; clone_size: NA; d_call: TRBD1; v_call: TRBV7-9; cdr3_nt: TGTTCCAGCAGCCCCCGGGACAGGGGAAGCGGCGAGCAGTACTTC; cdr3_aa: CSSSPRDRGSGEQYF
j_call: TRBJ1-2; clone_size: NA; d_call: NA; v_call: TRBV5-5; cdr3_nt: TGTGCCAGCAGCTTGGAGGGGGGGTTGAGTGGCTACACCTTC; cdr3_aa: CASSLEGGLSGYTF
j_call: TRBJ2-5; clone_size: NA; d_call: NA; v_call: TRBV6-5; cdr3_nt: TGTGCCAGCAGTAGACTGGTCCATCTACAAGAGACCCAGTACTTC; cdr3_aa: CASSRLVHLQETQYF
j_call: TRBJ2-1; clone_size: NA; d_call: TRBD2; v_call: TRBV9; cdr3_nt: TGTGCCAGCAGTCTAAGGGAGGGCTTCGGCAATGAGCAGTTCTTC; cdr3_aa: CASSLREGFGNEQFF
j_call: TRBJ1-1; clone_size: NA; d_call: NA; v_call: TRBV5-1; cdr3_nt: TGCGCCACTACTAAATCACAGGGAGTTGCCGAAGCTTTCTTT; cdr3_aa: CATTKSQGVAEAFF
j_call: TRBJ1-2; clone_size: NA; d_call: TRBD1; v_call: TRBV4-1; cdr3_nt: TGCGCCAGCAGCCAAGATCCCGGGACAGGGAGAACAAGAGGCTACACCTTC; cdr3_aa: CASSQDPGTGRTRGYTF
j_call: TRBJ1-2; clone_size: few; d_call: NA; v_call: TRBV4-3; cdr3_nt: TGCGCCAGCAGCCAAGATCGGGGGGGTGTAGATGGCTACACCTTC; cdr3_aa: CASSQDRGGVDGYTF
j_call: TRBJ2-1; clone_size: NA; d_call: TRBD1; v_call: TRBV6-1; cdr3_nt: TGTGCCAGCTCTTTTCGACAGGGGAATGAGCAGTTCTTC; cdr3_aa: CASSFRQGNEQFF
j_call: TRBJ2-3; clone_size: NA; d_call: NA; v_call: TRBV29-1; cdr3_nt: TGCAGGGCGGAGGGTACAGATACGCAGTATTTT; cdr3_aa: CRAEGTDTQYF